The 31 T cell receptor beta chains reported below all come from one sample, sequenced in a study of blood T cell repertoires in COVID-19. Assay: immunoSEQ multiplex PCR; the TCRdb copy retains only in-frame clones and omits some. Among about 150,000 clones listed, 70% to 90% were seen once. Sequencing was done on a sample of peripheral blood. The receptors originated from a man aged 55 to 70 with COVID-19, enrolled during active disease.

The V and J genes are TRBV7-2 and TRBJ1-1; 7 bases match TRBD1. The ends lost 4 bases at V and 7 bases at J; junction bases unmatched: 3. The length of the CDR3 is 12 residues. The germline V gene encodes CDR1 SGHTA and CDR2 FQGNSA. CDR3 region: CASSSHRGEAFF. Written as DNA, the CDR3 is TGTGCCAGCAGCTCCCACAGGGGTGAAGCTTTCTTT.

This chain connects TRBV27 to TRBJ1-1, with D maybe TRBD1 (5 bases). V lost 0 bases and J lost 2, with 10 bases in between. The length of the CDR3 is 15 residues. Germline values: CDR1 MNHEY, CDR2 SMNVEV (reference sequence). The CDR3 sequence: CASSLSQGGNTEAFF. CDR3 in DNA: TGTGCCAGCAGTTTATCTCAGGGTGGTAACACTGAAGCTTTCTTT.

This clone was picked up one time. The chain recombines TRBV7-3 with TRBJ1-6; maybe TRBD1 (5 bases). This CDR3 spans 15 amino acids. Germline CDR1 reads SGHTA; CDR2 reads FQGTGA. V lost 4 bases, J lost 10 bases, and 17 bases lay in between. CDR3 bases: TGTGCCAGCAGCTCGATGGGGCAGGCACTCTCACCCCTCCACTTT. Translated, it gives CASSSMGQALSPLHF.

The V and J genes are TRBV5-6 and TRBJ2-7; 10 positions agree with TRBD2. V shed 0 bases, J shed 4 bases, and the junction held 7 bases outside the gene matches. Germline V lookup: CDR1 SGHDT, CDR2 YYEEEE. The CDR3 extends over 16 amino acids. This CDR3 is CASSLARGTSVYEQYF. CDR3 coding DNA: TGTGCCAGCAGCTTGGCACGTGGGACTAGCGTGTACGAGCAGTACTTC.

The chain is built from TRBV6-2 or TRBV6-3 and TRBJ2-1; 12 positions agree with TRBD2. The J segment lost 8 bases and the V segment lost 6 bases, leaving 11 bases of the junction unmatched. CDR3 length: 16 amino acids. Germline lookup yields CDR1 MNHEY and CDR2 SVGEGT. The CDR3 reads CASSPRLAGARDEQFF. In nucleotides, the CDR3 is TGTGCCAGCAGCCCTCGACTAGCGGGGGCCAGGGATGAGCAGTTCTTC.

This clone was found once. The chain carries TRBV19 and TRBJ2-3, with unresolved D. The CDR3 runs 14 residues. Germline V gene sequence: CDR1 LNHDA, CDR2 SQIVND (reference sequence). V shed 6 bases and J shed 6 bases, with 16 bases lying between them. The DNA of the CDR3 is TGTGCCAGTAGCCCCGGTGGTCTGCCGGATACGCAGTATTTT. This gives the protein CASSPGGLPDTQYF.

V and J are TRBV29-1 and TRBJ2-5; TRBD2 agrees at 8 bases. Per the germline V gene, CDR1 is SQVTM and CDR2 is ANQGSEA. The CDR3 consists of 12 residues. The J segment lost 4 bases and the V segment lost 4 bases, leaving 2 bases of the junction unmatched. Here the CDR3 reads CSVAGGSETQYF. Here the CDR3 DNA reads TGCAGCGTTGCGGGGGGGTCAGAGACCCAGTACTTC.

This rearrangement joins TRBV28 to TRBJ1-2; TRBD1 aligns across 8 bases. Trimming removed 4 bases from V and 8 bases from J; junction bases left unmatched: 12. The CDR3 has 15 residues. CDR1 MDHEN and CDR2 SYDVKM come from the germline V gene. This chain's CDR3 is CASSSSLRGHQGYTF. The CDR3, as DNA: TGTGCCAGCAGTTCCAGCCTCAGGGGGCATCAGGGCTACACCTTC.

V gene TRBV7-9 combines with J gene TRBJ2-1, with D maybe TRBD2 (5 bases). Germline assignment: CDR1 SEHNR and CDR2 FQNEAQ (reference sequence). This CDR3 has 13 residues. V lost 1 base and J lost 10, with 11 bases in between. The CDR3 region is CASSLVGPGEQFF. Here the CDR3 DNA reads TGTGCCAGCAGCTTAGTAGGTCCGGGGGAGCAGTTCTTC.

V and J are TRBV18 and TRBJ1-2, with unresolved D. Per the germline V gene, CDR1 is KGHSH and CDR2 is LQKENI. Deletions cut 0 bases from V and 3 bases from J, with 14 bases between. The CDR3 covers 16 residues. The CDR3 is CASSPPSAGVDYGYTF. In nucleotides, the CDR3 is TGTGCCAGCTCACCACCCTCAGCCGGGGTTGACTATGGCTACACCTTC.

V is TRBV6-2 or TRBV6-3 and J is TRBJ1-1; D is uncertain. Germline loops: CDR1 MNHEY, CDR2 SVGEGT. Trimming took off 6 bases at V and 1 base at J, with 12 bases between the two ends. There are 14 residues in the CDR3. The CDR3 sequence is CASSKMRENTEAFF. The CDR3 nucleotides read TGTGCCAGCAGCAAAATGAGGGAGAACACTGAAGCTTTCTTT.

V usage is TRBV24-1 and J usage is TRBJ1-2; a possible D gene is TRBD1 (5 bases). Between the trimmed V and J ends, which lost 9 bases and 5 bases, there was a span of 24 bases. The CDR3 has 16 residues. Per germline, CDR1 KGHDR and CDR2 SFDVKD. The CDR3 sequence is CATLGPAGEGVYGYTF. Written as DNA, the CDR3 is TGTGCCACCCTCGGCCCCGCGGGGGAGGGAGTGTATGGCTACACCTTC.

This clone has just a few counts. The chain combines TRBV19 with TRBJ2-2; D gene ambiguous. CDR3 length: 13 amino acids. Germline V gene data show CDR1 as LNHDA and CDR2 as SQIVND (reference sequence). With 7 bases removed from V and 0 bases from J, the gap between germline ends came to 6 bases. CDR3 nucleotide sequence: TGTGCCAGTACCCCAGCGAACACCGGGGAGCTGTTTTTT. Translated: CASTPANTGELFF.

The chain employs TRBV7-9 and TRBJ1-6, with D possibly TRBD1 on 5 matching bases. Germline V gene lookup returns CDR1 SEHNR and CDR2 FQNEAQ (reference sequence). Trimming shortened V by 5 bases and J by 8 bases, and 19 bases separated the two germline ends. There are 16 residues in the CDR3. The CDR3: CASSPHQGGMDSPLHF. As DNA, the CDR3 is TGTGCCAGCAGCCCACACCAGGGAGGAATGGATTCACCCCTCCACTTT. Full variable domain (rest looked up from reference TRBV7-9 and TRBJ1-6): DTGVSQNPRHKITKRGQNVTFRCDPISEHNRLYWYRQTLGQGPEFLTYFQNEAQLEKSRLLSDRFSAERPKGSFSTLEIQRTEQGDSAMYLCASSPHQGGMDSPLHFGNGTRLTVT.

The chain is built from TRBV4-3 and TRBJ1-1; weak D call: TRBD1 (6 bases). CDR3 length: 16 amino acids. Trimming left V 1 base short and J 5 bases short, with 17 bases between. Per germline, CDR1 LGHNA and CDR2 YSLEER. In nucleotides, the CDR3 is TGCGCCAGCAGCCAAGGGTCAGGGGCTAGAGGAACTGAAGCTTTCTTT. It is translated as CASSQGSGARGTEAFF.

The CDR3 sequence: CASSILGGDGAQPQHF. The DNA for the CDR3 is TGTGCCAGTAGTATTTTGGGAGGGGATGGAGCTCAGCCCCAGCATTTT. The chain has TRBV19 and TRBJ1-5, with TRBD1 as a possible D gene (5 bases). This CDR3 has 16 amino acids. Germline V gives CDR1 LNHDA, CDR2 SQIVND (reference sequence). The V end lost 3 bases, the J end lost 6 bases, and 18 bases lay between the germline ends. The full variable domain, with the rest looked up from reference TRBV19 and TRBJ1-5, is DGGITQSPKYLFRKEGQNVTLSCEQNLNHDAMYWYRQDPGQGLRLIYYSQIVNDFQKGDIAEGYSVSREKKESFPLTVTSAQKNPTAFYLCASSILGGDGAQPQHFGDGTRLSIL.

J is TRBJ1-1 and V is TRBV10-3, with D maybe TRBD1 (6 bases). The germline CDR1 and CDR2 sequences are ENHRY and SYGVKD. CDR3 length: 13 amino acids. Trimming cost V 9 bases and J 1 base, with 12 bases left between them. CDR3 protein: CAIGQTENTEAFF. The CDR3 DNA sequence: TGTGCCATAGGACAGACCGAGAACACTGAAGCTTTCTTT.

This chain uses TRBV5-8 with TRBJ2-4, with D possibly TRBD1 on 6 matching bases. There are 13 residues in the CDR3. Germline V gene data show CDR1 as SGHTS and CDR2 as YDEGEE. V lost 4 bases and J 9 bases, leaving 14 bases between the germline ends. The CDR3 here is CASSVVGTIIQYF. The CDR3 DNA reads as TGTGCCAGCAGCGTCGTCGGGACAATCATTCAGTACTTC.

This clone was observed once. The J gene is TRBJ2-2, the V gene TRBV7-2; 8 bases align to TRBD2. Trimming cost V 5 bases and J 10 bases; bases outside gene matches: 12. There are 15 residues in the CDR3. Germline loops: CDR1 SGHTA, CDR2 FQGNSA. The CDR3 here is CASSGPGTRRAELFF. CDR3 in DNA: TGTGCCAGCAGCGGCCCCGGGACTAGGCGAGCGGAGCTGTTTTTT.

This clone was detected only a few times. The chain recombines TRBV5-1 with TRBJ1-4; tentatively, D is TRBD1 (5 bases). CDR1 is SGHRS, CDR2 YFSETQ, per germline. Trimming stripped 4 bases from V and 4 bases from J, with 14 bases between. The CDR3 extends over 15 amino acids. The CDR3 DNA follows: TGCGCCAGCAGCAGGGGCGACAGTCGTAATGAAAAACTGTTTTTT. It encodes CASSRGDSRNEKLFF.

The CDR3 DNA sequence: TGTGCCAGCAGTTACAGCCTGAGACGGGAGGGGGGCTACACCTTC. Its translation: CASSYSLRREGGYTF. This chain connects TRBV6-5 to TRBJ1-2, with D perhaps TRBD1 (5 bases). This CDR3 comprises 15 residues. With 2 bases removed from V and 8 bases from J, the gap between germline ends came to 18 bases. Germline assignment: CDR1 MNHEY and CDR2 SVGAGI.

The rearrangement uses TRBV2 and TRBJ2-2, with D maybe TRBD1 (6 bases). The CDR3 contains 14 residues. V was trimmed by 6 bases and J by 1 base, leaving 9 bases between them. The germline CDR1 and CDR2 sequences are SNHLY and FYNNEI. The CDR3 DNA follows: TGTGCCAGCAGACCAGGGGAGAACACCGGGGAGCTGTTTTTT. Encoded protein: CASRPGENTGELFF.

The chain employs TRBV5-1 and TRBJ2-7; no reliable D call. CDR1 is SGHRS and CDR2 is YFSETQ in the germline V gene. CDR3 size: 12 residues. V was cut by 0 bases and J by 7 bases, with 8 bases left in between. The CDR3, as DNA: TGCGCCAGCAGCTTGGGAACCGGGGAGCAGTACTTC. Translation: CASSLGTGEQYF.

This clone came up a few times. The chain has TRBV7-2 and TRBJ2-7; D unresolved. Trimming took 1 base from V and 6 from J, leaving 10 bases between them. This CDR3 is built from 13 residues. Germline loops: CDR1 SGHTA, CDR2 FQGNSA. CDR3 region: CASSLGPLAEQYF. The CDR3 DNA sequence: TGTGCCAGCAGCTTAGGGCCGCTGGCCGAGCAGTACTTC.

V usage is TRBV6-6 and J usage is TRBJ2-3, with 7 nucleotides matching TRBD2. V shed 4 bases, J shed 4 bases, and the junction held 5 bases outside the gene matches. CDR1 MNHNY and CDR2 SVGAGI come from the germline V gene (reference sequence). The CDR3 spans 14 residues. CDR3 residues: CASSSHGGSDTQYF. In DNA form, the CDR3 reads TGTGCCAGCAGTTCTCACGGGGGGTCAGATACGCAGTATTTT.

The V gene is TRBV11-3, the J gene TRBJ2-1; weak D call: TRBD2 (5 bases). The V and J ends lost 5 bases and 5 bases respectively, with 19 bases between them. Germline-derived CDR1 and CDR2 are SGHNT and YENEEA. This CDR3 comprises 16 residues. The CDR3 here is CASSIGLKELNNEQFF. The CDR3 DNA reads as TGTGCCAGCAGCATCGGACTCAAGGAGCTAAACAATGAGCAGTTCTTC.

CDR3 residues: CASSLASGGTGELFF. The CDR3 DNA reads TGTGCCAGCAGCTTAGCGTCTGGCGGCACCGGGGAGCTGTTTTTT. This chain connects TRBV7-2 to TRBJ2-2; D is unclear. Trimming removed 0 bases from V and 4 bases from J, with 9 bases in between. This CDR3 has 15 amino acids. Germline values: CDR1 SGHTA, CDR2 FQGNSA.

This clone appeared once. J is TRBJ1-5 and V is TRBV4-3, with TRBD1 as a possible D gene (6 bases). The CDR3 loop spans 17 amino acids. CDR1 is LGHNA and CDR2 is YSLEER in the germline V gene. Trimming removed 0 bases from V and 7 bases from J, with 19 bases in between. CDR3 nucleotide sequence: TGCGCCAGCAGCCAAGATAGGGGCGGGAGGGGGTCGCAGCCCCAGCATTTT. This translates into CASSQDRGGRGSQPQHF.

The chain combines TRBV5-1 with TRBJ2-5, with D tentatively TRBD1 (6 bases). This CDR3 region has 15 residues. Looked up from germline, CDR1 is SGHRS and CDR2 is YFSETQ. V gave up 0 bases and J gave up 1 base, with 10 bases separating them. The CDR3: CASSLADSVQETQYF. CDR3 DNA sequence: TGCGCCAGCAGCTTGGCGGACAGCGTCCAAGAGACCCAGTACTTC.

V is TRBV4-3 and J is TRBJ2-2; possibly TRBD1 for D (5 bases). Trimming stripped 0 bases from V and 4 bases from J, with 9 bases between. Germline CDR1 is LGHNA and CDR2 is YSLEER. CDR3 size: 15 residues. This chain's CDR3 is CASSQEGHSTGELFF. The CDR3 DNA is TGCGCCAGCAGCCAAGAGGGGCATTCCACCGGGGAGCTGTTTTTT.

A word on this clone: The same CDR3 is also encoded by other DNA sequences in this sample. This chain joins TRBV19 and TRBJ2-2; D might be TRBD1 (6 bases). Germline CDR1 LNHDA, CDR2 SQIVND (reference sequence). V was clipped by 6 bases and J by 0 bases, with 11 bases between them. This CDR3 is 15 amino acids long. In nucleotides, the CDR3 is TGTGCCAGTAGCAGGGGTCTAGCGAACACCGGGGAGCTGTTTTTT. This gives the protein CASSRGLANTGELFF.